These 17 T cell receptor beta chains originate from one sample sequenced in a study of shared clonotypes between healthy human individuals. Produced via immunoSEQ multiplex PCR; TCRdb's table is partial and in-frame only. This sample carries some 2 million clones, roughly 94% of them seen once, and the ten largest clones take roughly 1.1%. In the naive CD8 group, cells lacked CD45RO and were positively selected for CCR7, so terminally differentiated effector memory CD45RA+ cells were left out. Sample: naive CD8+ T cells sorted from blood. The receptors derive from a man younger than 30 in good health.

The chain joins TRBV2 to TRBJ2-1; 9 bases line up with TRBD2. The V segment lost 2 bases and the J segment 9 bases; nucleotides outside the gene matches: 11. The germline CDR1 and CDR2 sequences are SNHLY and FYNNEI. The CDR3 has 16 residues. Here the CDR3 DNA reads TGTGCCAGCAGTGAATACGTGGGCGGGGGGGCAAGTGAGCAGTTCTTC. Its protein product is CASSEYVGGGASEQFF.

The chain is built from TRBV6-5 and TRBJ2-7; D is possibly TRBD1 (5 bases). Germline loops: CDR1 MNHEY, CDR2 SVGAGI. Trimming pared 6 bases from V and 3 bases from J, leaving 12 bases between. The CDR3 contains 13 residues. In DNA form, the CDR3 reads TGTGCCAGCAGCCCCTGGGGCGGCTACGAGCAGTACTTC. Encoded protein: CASSPWGGYEQYF.

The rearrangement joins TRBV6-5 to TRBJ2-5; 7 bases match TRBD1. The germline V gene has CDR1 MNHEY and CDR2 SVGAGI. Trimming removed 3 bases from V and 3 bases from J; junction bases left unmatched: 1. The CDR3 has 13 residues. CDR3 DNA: TGTGCCAGCAGTTATCAGGGGGAAGAGACCCAGTACTTC. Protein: CASSYQGEETQYF.

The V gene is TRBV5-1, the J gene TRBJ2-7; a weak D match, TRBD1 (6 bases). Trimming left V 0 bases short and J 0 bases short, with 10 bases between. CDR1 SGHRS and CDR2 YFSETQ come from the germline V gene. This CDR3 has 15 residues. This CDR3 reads CASSLGEDSSYEQYF. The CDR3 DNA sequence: TGCGCCAGCAGCTTGGGAGAGGACAGCTCCTACGAGCAGTACTTC.

CDR3 region: CASSRDPQETQYF. The CDR3 nucleotides read TGCGCCAGCAGCCGAGATCCCCAAGAGACCCAGTACTTC. The chain carries TRBV4-1 and TRBJ2-5; D uncertain. Per the germline V gene, CDR1 is MGHRA and CDR2 is YSYEKL. This CDR3 contains 13 residues. V was clipped by 4 bases and J by 1 base, with 7 bases between them.

In DNA form, the CDR3 reads TGCAGCGTTACAGATTTTAACTATGGCTACACCTTC. As protein: CSVTDFNYGYTF. The chain couples TRBV29-1 to TRBJ1-2; D is unclear. The V gene's germline CDR1 is SQVTM and CDR2 ANQGSEA. Trimming left V 5 bases short and J 1 base short, with 8 bases between. The CDR3 is made up of 12 amino acids.

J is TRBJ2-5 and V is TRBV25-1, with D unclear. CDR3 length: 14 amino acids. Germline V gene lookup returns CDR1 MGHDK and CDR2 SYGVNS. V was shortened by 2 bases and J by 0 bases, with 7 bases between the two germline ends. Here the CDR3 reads CASSEGEYQETQYF. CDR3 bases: TGTGCCAGCAGTGAAGGAGAGTACCAAGAGACCCAGTACTTC.

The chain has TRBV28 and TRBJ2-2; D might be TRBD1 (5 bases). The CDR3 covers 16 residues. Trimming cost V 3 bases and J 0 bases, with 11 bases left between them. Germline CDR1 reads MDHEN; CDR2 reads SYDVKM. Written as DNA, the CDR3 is TGTGCCAGCAGTTTGGGGTCAGGGCCGAACACCGGGGAGCTGTTTTTT. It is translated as CASSLGSGPNTGELFF.

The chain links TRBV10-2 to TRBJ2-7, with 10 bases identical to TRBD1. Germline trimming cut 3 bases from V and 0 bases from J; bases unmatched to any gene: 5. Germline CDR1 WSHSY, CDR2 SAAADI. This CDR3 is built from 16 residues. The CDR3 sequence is CASSDLDRGSSYEQYF. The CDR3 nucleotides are TGCGCCAGCAGTGATCTGGACAGGGGGAGCTCCTACGAGCAGTACTTC.

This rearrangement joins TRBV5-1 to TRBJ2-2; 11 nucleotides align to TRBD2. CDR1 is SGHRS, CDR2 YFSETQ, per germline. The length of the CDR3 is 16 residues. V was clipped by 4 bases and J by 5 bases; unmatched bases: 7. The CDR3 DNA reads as TGCGCCAGCAGCGAGGGACTAGCGGACCCGACCGGGGAGCTGTTTTTT. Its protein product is CASSEGLADPTGELFF.

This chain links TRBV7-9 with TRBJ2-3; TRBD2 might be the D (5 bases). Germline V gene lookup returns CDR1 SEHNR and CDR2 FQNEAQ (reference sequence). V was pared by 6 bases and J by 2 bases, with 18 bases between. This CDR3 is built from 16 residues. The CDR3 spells CASSYRTGSNTDTQYF. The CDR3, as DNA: TGTGCCAGCAGTTACCGAACGGGATCTAACACAGATACGCAGTATTTT.

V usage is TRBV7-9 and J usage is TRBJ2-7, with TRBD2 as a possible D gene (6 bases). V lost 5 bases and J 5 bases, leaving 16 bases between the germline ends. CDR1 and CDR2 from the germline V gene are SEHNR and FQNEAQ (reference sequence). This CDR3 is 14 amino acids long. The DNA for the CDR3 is TGTGCCAGCAGCGAACCGGGAGTATGGGACGAGCAGTACTTC. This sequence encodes CASSEPGVWDEQYF.

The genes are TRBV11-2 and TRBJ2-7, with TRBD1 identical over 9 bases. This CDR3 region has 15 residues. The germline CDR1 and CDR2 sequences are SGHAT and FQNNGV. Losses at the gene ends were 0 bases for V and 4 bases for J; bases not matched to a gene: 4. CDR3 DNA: TGTGCCAGCAGCTTAGAGGGGACAGGGCATTACGAGCAGTACTTC. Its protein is CASSLEGTGHYEQYF.

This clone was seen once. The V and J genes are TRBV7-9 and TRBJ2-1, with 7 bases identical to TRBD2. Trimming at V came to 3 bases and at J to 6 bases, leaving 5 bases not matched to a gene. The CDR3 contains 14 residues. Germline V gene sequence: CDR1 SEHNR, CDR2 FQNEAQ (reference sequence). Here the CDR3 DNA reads TGTGCCAGCAGCTTCCCGACTAGCCCCAATGAGCAGTTCTTC. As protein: CASSFPTSPNEQFF. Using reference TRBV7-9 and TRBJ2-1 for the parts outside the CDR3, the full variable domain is DTGVSQNPRHKITKRGQNVTFRCDPISEHNRLYWYRQTLGQGPEFLTYFQNEAQLEKSRLLSDRFSAERPKGSFSTLEIQRTEQGDSAMYLCASSFPTSPNEQFFGPGTRLTVL.

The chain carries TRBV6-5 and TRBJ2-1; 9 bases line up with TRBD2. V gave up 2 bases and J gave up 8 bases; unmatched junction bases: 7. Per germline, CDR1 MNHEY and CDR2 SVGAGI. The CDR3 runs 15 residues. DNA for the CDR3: TGTGCCAGCAGTTACCTGGCGGGGGGGCCGGATGAGCAGTTCTTC. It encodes CASSYLAGGPDEQFF.

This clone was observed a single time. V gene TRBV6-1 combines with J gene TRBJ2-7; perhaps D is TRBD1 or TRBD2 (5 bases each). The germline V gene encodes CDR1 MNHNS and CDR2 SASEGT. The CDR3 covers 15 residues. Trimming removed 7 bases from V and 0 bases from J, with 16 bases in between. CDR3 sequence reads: CASNSGTLNSYEQYF. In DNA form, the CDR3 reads TGTGCCAGCAACTCCGGGACCTTGAACTCCTACGAGCAGTACTTC.

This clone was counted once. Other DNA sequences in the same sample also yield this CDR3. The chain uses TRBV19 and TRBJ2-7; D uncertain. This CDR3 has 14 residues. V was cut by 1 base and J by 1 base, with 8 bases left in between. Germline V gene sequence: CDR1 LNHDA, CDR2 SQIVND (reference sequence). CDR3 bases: TGTGCCAGTAGTATAGGGCCGGGTTCCTACGAGCAGTACTTC. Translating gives CASSIGPGSYEQYF.